This T cell receptor beta chain was retrieved from a study of cytomegalovirus exposure and HLA in healthy donors (dated by TCRdb to 2015 to 2018). For the wider study: An earlier analysis of 587 of the donors reported about 260 Gb of sequence data and 95 million to 140 million unique TCR beta sequences obtained from approximately 180 million T cells. About 300 gigabases of sequencing data and 70 million to 100 million unique TCR sequences were included in an early release covering several hundred HLA-typed donors. Among the approximately 430 genotyped donors, around 81% belonged to the genetic ancestry cluster associated with self-reported Caucasian donors. The study aimed to test whether signatures of past pathogen exposure could be identified by cataloging public T cell receptors. The T cell repertoires of 666 subjects were profiled by immunosequencing and related to cytomegalovirus serostatus. Besides the first cohort of hundreds of subjects, a separate validation cohort made up of roughly 120 different subjects was used. To predict cytomegalovirus infection status, the study combined high-throughput TCR immunosequencing, statistical association of individual TCRs with disease status, and machine learning. A later analysis re-examined previously published TCR beta repertoires from over 500 donors and added high-resolution HLA genotyping to investigate patterns of TCR occurrence. Rather than drawing on any new phenotypic data, the later analysis identified candidate immune exposures from TCR beta sequences and the way those sequences occurred across donors. An earlier analysis of roughly 600 of the donors used high-throughput TCR beta sequencing to judge whether each TCR beta V gene segment behaved as functional or pseudogenic. Donor age, sex, ethnicity and CMV serostatus were collected together with the repertoire data. A later genetic analysis used genome-wide SNP genotypes for 398 of the 666 donors, treating that subset as a discovery cohort. All discovery cohort repertoires had been generated on a single sequencing platform. Both class I and class II loci were covered by HLA typing, at four-digit resolution. Typing coverage varied by locus: 629-630 donors for A, B, C, DRB1 and DQB1; roughly 520 for DQA1; some 610 for DPA1; approximately 450 for DPB1. Five DR-DQ haplotypes were treated as single units for association and clustering because of strong linkage in the cohort. On average, roughly 250,000 unique TCR beta nucleotide sequences were sequenced per donor among about 400 genotyped donors of the cohort, with roughly 18% of those sequences being non-productive.

The cohort comprised fewer than 700 healthy bone marrow donors. Cohort members were all nominally healthy when sampled, although unrecorded immune exposures were likely present. The donor tested CMV seropositive, placing the donor among the 289 seropositive members of the cohort. Each donor provided a peripheral blood sample, and peripheral blood mononuclear cells were used for TCR beta sequencing. The Qiagen DNeasy Blood Extraction Kit was used to extract genomic DNA from the blood cell samples. In the germline V gene, CDR1 corresponds to MNHEY and CDR2 to SVGAGI. Between the V and J ends, shortened by 6 bases and 2 bases respectively, the junction contains 10 bases. The CDR3 runs 13 residues from the cysteine to the phenylalanine. CDR3 DNA only is kept here, 39 bases in frame from base 1. Of note for this clone: What antigen it recognizes has not been identified. Qualities for individual bases were not recorded, and no much larger clone is one base off.

Receptor amplification or capture employed the immunoSEQ multiplex PCR assay. For the multiplex PCR, a mixture combining 60 forward primers for TCR Vbeta segments and 13 reverse primers for TCR Jbeta segments was used. The CDR3 region of rearranged TCR beta genes was amplified from genomic DNA by a multiplex PCR assay. On the Illumina HiSeq System, the amplified TCR beta libraries were sequenced as 87-base-pair reads. As for the original processing: A later analysis tallied 80 million to 95 million unique TCR beta chains across the approximately 670 repertoires, and about 10 million of those chains were shared by two or more donors. To remove PCR and sequencing errors, raw reads were error-corrected and collapsed into unique sequences using a nearest-neighbor algorithm that merged closely related sequences. To assign V, D and J gene segments, CDR3 sequences were aligned to IMGT reference sequences. For a sequence to be retained, at least a six-nucleotide match to both a V gene segment and a J gene segment was required. Rearrangements were called productive when the CDR3 lacked stop codons and stayed in frame with V and J; all others were non-productive. CDR3 was defined according to IMGT convention as the region running from the second conserved V-encoded cysteine to the conserved J-encoded phenylalanine. The earlier analysis of some 600 of the donors excluded sequences that lacked an unambiguous match to a single V gene segment. An earlier analysis of a few hundred of the donors classified V segments as functional when productive rearrangements were above 56.7% and as segregating when the standard deviation between donors was above 5%. A statistical classification framework was built for diagnosing cytomegalovirus status from the catalog of TCR beta chain sequences. V and J gene assignment, in a later analysis, came from comparing TCR nucleotide sequences with IMGT/GENE-DB human TR gene sequences. In a later analysis, CDR3 sequences and most-parsimonious VDJ recombination scenarios were assigned using the TCRdist pipeline. In a later analysis, every TCR beta chain was defined by the combination of its CDR3 amino acid sequence and its V-gene family, and reads without a unique V-gene family were dropped. A later analysis removed 592 highly shared, low-generation-probability nucleotide sequences to deal with suspected cross-contamination and a sequencing artifact. In a later analysis, a clonal expansion index was calculated for each public chain from normalized within-repertoire ranks of inferred template counts. Generation probabilities in a later analysis came from a VDJ recombination model fitted to out-of-frame rearrangements, and those results were checked against IGoR. In a later analysis, TCR-TCR, TCR-HLA and TCR-CMV co-occurrence was scored with hypergeometric tests, and a repertoire-size bias correction was applied to TCR pairs. A later analysis estimated false discovery rates by permuting HLA or CMV assignments 20 times. In a later analysis, co-occurring TCRs were grouped using DBSCAN, and TCRdist sequence similarity was added for clustering within HLA-allele-positive subsets. Co-occurrence clustering excluded repertoires with fewer than 30,000 or more than 120,000 public chains, plus five with anomalous nucleotide sharing. The table comes from immuneACCESS by way of TCRdb, which keeps in-frame sequences with V and J called. Part of the clones is missing from these tables; in studies checked, under half for an unresolved V gene and the rest for unknown reasons. V, J and clone size are taken as reported in that table, and D and trimming were inferred from the DNA itself. The table for this sample lists some 51,000 clones; 55% to 75% of them were counted only once. Around a third of the sample is held by the ten biggest clonotypes.

Broader findings and caveats from the paper: Most TCR sequences were seen in very few donors, while some public TCRs were found in many individuals. Over 15 rarely observed V segments, including chromosome 9 orphons, were excluded from the earlier analysis of several hundred of the donors because counts were too low. The classifier was reported to diagnose cytomegalovirus status with high specificity and sensitivity in both the original and validation cohorts. The authors suggested that the approach could potentially be extended to other disease states and immunological phenotypes. Immune exposure information for the cohort was limited to CMV serostatus. Several of the top co-occurrence clusters appeared to be linked to parvovirus B19, influenza, CMV and Epstein-Barr virus, according to a later analysis. A later analysis found that TCR association rates varied across HLA loci, with DRB1 alleles showing the most associated TCRs and HLA-C alleles the fewest. In a later genetic analysis, fewer N-insertions in productive TCRs were reported among donors in an Asian-associated ancestry cluster than the approximately 670-donor mean. The study gave a list of around 170 TCR beta chains associated with cytomegalovirus. The sequencing pipeline was judged likely to have produced a cluster of highly shared sequence variants as a technical artifact. Because HLA typing was unavailable for some donors at each locus, only the typed subset was used in association tests. A later genetic analysis associated a missense DCLRE1C variant with V-gene and J-gene trimming of TCR beta chains, and an independent cohort replicated the association. In vitro tests confirmed that three of the cytomegalovirus-associated TCR beta chains recognize cytomegalovirus antigens. Linkage disequilibrium might explain the correlated functional status among segregating V segments, but an unknown experimental factor could not be ruled out. Some IMGT-functional V segments, including TRBV6-2 and TRBV6-3, could not be distinguished by the 87-base-pair reads and were therefore excluded. A later analysis associated approximately 17,000 TCR beta sequences with specific HLA alleles at a false discovery rate of 0.05. The cohort was sequenced for TCR beta chains only, and without alpha or paired-chain data the features that could be detected were limited. Presence/absence analyses assumed roughly uniform sequencing depth across donors, an assumption that may not hold. A further reported finding was that TCR beta sequences accurately predicted the HLA-A and HLA-B alleles for most subjects in the first cohort. In an earlier analysis of approximately 590 of the donors, most TCR beta V segments appeared in productive rearrangements about 87% or about 30% of the time, broadly matching IMGT annotations. A later analysis found that most CMV-associated TCR beta chains appeared HLA-restricted, with HLA associations seemingly driven largely by CMV exposure. When HLA alleles, especially DR and DQ, strongly co-occurred, TCR associations were difficult to assign to individual alleles. In a later analysis, HLA-associated TCR beta chains were found to be more clonally expanded and to have lower generation probabilities than equally common non-associated chains.

The sample comprised PBMCs. This clonotype was sampled from a man aged 35-49 years in good health and CMV-seropositive. The chain couples TRBV6-5 to TRBJ1-2, with no confidently assigned D gene. The CDR3: CASRWTVNYGYTF. The sequenced DNA is TGTGCCAGCAGATGGACTGTAAACTATGGCTACACCTTC.